The rows below give T cell receptor beta chains drawn from one sample of a study of cytomegalovirus exposure and HLA in healthy donors. Generated by immunoSEQ multiplex PCR, the TCRdb table keeps only in-frame clones and is missing some. This table holds 140,000 to 150,000 clones, 78% found once. The sequencing input was PBMCs. These receptors were taken from a female donor in good health and CMV-seronegative. The CDR3 runs from the conserved cysteine through the conserved F or W. The D gene is left open where the match is weak. Some rows have no size entry. The others give once, few or many, or a class for an expanded clone.

abundance,d_gene,j_gene,v_gene,CDR3aa,CDR3nt
-,TRBD2,TRBJ2-3,TRBV4-3,CASSLTSGGADTQYF,TGCGCCAGCAGCCTCACATCGGGGGGGGCAGATACGCAGTATTTT
-,TRBD2,TRBJ2-2,TRBV4-3,CASSQESRGGTGELFF,TGCGCCAGCAGCCAAGAATCTCGGGGGGGCACCGGGGAGCTGTTTTTT
few,-,TRBJ2-7,TRBV28,CASSSLQGLSGTYEQYF,TGTGCCAGCAGTTCCCTACAGGGTTTAAGCGGCACCTACGAGCAGTACTTC
-,-,TRBJ1-2,TRBV5-6,CASSLGLMNYGYTF,TGTGCCAGCAGTTTAGGACTGATGAACTATGGCTACACCTTC
-,TRBD2,TRBJ2-1,TRBV30,CAWSVRGVAQSYNEQFF,TGTGCCTGGAGTGTACGGGGGGTCGCCCAATCCTACAATGAGCAGTTCTTC
-,-,TRBJ1-1,TRBV19,CASSIARGEAFF,TGTGCCAGTAGTATAGCCCGCGGGGAAGCTTTCTTT
many,TRBD2,TRBJ2-7,TRBV6-6,CASRPRSSGGEYEQYF,TGTGCCAGCAGACCCCGGAGTAGCGGGGGGGAATACGAGCAGTACTTC
-,-,TRBJ1-2,TRBV28,CASSWPRGAVYGYTF,TGTGCCAGCAGCTGGCCCCGGGGGGCGGTCTATGGCTACACCTTC
once,TRBD2,TRBJ2-7,TRBV4-2,CASSQGGLAGSAAYEQYF,TGTGCCAGCAGCCAAGGGGGACTAGCCGGGTCGGCCGCCTACGAGCAGTACTTC
-,-,TRBJ1-1,TRBV5-1,CASSLLGRTEAFF,TGCGCCAGCAGCTTGCTGGGGCGGACTGAAGCTTTCTTT
-,TRBD2,TRBJ2-1,TRBV2,CASSPLAGGPNEQFF,TGTGCCAGCAGTCCCCTAGCGGGAGGGCCGAATGAGCAGTTCTTC
-,-,TRBJ1-3,TRBV29-1,CSVSERVGTIYF,TGCAGCGTTTCAGAGCGAGTGGGCACCATATATTTT
-,TRBD1,TRBJ1-2,TRBV5-4,CASSRGDRANYGYPF,TGTGCCAGCAGCCGCGGAGACAGGGCTAACTATGGCTACCCCTTC
-,TRBD2,TRBJ2-2,TRBV7-2,CASGRGGFTGELFF,TGTGCCAGCGGGCGGGGGGGTTTTACCGGGGAGCTGTTTTTT
-,TRBD1,TRBJ1-2,TRBV7-2,CASSIGQAVDGYTF,TGTGCCAGCAGCATCGGACAGGCGGTGGATGGCTACACCTTC
few,-,TRBJ2-7,TRBV18,CASSSTGLEQYF,TGTGCCAGCTCGTCGACAGGTCTCGAGCAGTACTTC
many,TRBD1,TRBJ1-2,TRBV5-4,CASRDNRGQGYGYTF,TGTGCCAGCAGGGATAACAGGGGGCAAGGCTATGGCTACACCTTC
-,-,TRBJ1-5,TRBV6-6,CASSPGKGGNQPQHF,TGTGCCAGCAGCCCCGGTAAGGGAGGCAATCAGCCCCAGCATTTT
-,TRBD1,TRBJ2-2,TRBV5-4,CASSTGQGAGLSGELFF,TGTGCCAGCAGCACGGGACAGGGGGCGGGGCTGTCCGGGGAGCTGTTTTTT
few,TRBD1,TRBJ2-7,TRBV4-1,CASSQGQGSYEQYF,TGCGCCAGCAGCCAAGGACAGGGGTCCTACGAGCAGTACTTC
-,-,TRBJ2-3,TRBV5-6,CASSLEQGNTDTQYF,TGTGCCAGCAGCTTGGAGCAGGGGAACACAGATACGCAGTATTTT
-,-,TRBJ1-4,TRBV28,CASSPPNEKLFF,TGTGCCAGCAGTCCTCCTAATGAAAAACTGTTTTTT